Given below is one T cell receptor (beta chain) in context. Its antigen is not yet known. No base-level quality is on record; no much larger clone is a single base apart. Using the deep immunoSEQ assay, TCR CDR3 regions were amplified from genomic DNA by multiplex PCR. Extracted genomic DNA from each cell subset was distributed evenly across all wells of several immunoSEQ 96-well plates, and each plate was treated as a replicate. For sorted subsets, 200 to 250 ng of genomic DNA, equivalent to roughly 30,000 T cell genomes, went into each replicate PCR. The purified libraries were quantified using a Qubit 3.0 fluorometer, sized with a Bioanalyzer 2100, and then quantified again using the KAPA Library Quantification kit. Each immunoSEQ 96-well plate was sequenced on its own single-read 150-cycle Illumina NextSeq 550 flow cell. In the paper's pipeline: Because the immunoSEQ output held only junctional sequences and lacked quality scores, the filtering could not match the filtering applied to full-length reads. To assign V/J genes and CDR3, sequences were annotated using PyIR, a Python wrapper for IgBLAST v1.9, with IMGT germline references. Reads were filtered out if the reads had weak V/J assignments (E-value above 1e-6), no CDR3, stop codons, out-of-frame junctions, or ambiguous translated residues. V3J clonotypes were defined as sequences sharing the same inferred V gene, J gene, and CDR3 amino acid sequence. Percentage overlap between repertoires was calculated by dividing the number of shared unique clonotypes by the size of the smaller repertoire. Richness of each repertoire was evaluated using RTK rarefaction, the Chao1 estimator, and Recon v2.1 estimates of unobserved clonotypes. Generation probabilities were computed with OLGA for all TCRbeta clonotypes obtained by the gDNA method from four donors. Held by TCRdb, this immuneACCESS table contains in-frame sequences only and omits some clones. Under half of the omission traces to an unresolved V gene where checked; the cause of the rest is unknown. V and J calls and clone size come straight from that table; D and trimming were deduced from the DNA. The sample has 2,500,000 or so clones on record, just under 95% of them singletons. The ten largest clones add up to 0.37% of the sample.

This sample is drawn from a study of shared clonotypes between healthy human individuals (dated by TCRdb to about 2020). Regarding the study in general: A couple of women and three men aged 18 to 49 years were included in the cohort. For each donor, CD4 naive and CD4 memory were each given three plates, CD8 naive was given two plates, and CD8 memory was given one plate. To estimate repertoire size and how much clonotypes are shared between individuals, the study performed deep sequencing of blood TCR repertoires from 4 to 6 healthy adults. To increase sequencing depth and limit assay-specific biases, TCR repertoire library preparation and sequencing were carried out by different laboratories using diverse techniques. Each donor's leukapheresis produced roughly between roughly 0.85 and 9.5 billion PBMCs. Overall study results and their limits: The small number of donors limited the genetic and exposure-history diversity represented. Sampling was restricted to blood, and TCR repertoires in tissue are likely to differ from TCR repertoires in blood. Even with the large sequencing depth, rarefaction of the sorted-subset datasets indicated that sequencing was incomplete. Clonotypes shared by all four sorted-subset donors showed higher generation probabilities than non-shared clonotypes. Pairwise subsampling led to the expectation that sequencing depth would affect the degree of clonotype sharing among donors. Larger estimated clonotype richness was generally found for naive subsets than for memory subsets. Sharing across a handful of donors was observed for about 5% of naive CD4, 3% to 3.5% of naive CD8, about 2.5% of memory CD4, and around 0.44% of memory CD8 clonotypes.

The donors were healthy, HIV-negative adults who had no recently reported acute infections or vaccinations. Every donor was a Caucasian adult living in Nashville, Tennessee, USA. CD4+ T cells were enriched through magnetic negative selection, after which naive cells were positively selected on CD45RA and the remaining negative fraction served as the memory subset. After blood collection by leukapheresis, PBMCs were isolated using Ficoll-Histopaque density gradient centrifugation and then cryopreserved in the vapor phase of liquid nitrogen. Purity and quantity of every magnetically sorted T cell population were checked by analytical flow cytometry. From each sorted fraction, genomic DNA was isolated and quantified by UV absorbance on a Nanodrop 2000c. V drops 8 bases and J drops 5 bases, leaving 15 bases in between. Including cysteine and phenylalanine, the CDR3 has 13 amino acids. Only the CDR3 part of the read is kept: 39 bases, read in frame from the first base. Looking up the germline V gene yields CDR1 MDHEN and CDR2 SYDVKM.

This TCR was sampled from a man younger than 30 in good health. Some clones in this sample may be carry-over from other donors' samples. The sequencing input was naive CD4+ T cells from PBMCs. The cell subset or site label of this sample denotes: CD45RA+ positively selected. Here the chain combines TRBV28 and TRBJ2-5; 5 matching bases give a weak D call of TRBD2. The CDR3 reads CASHVARGETQYF. The DNA sequence is as follows: TGTGCCAGCCACGTAGCCCGAGGGGAGACCCAGTACTTC.